This T cell receptor (beta chain) is from a study of cytomegalovirus exposure and HLA in healthy donors. Trimming cost V 3 bases and J 5 bases; bases outside gene matches: 3. The CDR3 has 15 residues. Germline CDR1 SGHTA, CDR2 FQGNSA. 60 Vbeta and 13 Jbeta primers were used in PCR. How the authors handled the data: Later work found about 80 million unique TCR beta chains, with about 10 million shared. Measured with immunoSEQ multiplex PCR; TCRdb has only the in-frame clones, and not every one. That table furnishes V, J and clone size, whereas the DNA furnished D and trimming. The sample shows roughly 160,000 clones, less than 80% of them seen only once. Donors consisted of healthy bone marrow donors.

The material sequenced was PBMCs. This rearrangement joins TRBV7-2 to TRBJ1-6, with 8 bases aligning to TRBD1. This receptor was obtained from a man aged 40-50 years in good health and CMV-seronegative. The CDR3 DNA reads TGTGCCAGCAGCTTTGGACAGGGACATAATTCACCCCTCCACTTT. Translated: CASSFGQGHNSPLHF.